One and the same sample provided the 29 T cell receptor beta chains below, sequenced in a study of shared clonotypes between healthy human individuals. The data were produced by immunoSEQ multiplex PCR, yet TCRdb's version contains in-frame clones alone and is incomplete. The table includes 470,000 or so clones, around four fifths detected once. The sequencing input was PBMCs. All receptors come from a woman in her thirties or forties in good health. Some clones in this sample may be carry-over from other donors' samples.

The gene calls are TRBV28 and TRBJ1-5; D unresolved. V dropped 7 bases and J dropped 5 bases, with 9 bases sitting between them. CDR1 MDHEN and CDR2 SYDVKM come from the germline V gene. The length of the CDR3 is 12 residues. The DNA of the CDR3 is TGTGCCAGCAACCCCCCGGATCAGCCCCAGCATTTT. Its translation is CASNPPDQPQHF.

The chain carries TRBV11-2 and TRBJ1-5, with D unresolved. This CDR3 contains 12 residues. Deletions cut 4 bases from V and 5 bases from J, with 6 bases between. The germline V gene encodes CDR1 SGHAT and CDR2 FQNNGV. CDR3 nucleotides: TGTGCCAGCAGCTACCCGGATCAGCCCCAGCATTTT. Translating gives CASSYPDQPQHF.

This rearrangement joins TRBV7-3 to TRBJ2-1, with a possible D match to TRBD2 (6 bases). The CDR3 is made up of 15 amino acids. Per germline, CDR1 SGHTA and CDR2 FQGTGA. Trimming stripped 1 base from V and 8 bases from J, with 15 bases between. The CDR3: CASSLSHGSLDEQFF. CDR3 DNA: TGTGCCAGCAGCTTAAGTCACGGGAGTCTCGATGAGCAGTTCTTC.

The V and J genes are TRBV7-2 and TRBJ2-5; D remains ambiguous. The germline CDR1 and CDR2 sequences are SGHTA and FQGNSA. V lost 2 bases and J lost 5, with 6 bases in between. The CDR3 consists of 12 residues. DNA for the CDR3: TGTGCCAGCAGCTTACAACACGAGACCCAGTACTTC. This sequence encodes CASSLQHETQYF.

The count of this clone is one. DNA of the CDR3: TGTGCCAGCAGCTTAAGTAGCAATCAGCCCCAGCATTTT. It yields the protein CASSLSSNQPQHF. The chain combines TRBV5-5 with TRBJ1-5; D gene ambiguous. The CDR3 spans 13 residues. Germline V gene sequence: CDR1 SGHKS, CDR2 YYEKEE (reference sequence). V was cut by 2 bases and J by 0 bases, with 3 bases left in between.

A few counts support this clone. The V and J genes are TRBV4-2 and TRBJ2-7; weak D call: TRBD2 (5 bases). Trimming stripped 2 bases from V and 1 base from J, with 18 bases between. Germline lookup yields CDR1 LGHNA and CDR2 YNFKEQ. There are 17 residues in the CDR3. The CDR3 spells CASSQYGEGRGSYEQYF. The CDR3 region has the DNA TGTGCCAGCAGCCAATATGGCGAGGGTAGAGGTTCCTACGAGCAGTACTTC.

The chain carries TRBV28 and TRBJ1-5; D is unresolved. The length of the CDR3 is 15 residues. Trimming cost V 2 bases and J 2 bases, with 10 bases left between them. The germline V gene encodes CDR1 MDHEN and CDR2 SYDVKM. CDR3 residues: CASSLRGAGNQPQHF. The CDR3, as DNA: TGTGCCAGCAGTTTAAGAGGAGCCGGCAATCAGCCCCAGCATTTT. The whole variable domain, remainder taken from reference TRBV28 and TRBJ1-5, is DVKVTQSSRYLVKRTGEKVFLECVQDMDHENMFWYRQDPGLGLRLIYFSYDVKMKEKGDIPEGYSVSREKKERFSLILESASTNQTSMYLCASSLRGAGNQPQHFGDGTRLSIL.

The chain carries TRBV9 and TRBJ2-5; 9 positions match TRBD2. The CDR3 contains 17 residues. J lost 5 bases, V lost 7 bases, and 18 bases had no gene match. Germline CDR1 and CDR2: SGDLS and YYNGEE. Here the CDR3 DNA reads TGTGCCAGCTCCAAGGGGGCGGGAGGGCCGGTAATGGAGACCCAGTACTTC. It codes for CASSKGAGGPVMETQYF.

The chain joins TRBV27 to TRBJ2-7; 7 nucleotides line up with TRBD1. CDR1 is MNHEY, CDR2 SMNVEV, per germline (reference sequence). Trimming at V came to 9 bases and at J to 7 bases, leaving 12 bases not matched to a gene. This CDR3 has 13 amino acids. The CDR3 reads CASRPGQPGEQYF. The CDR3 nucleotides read TGTGCCAGTAGGCCGGGACAGCCCGGAGAGCAGTACTTC.

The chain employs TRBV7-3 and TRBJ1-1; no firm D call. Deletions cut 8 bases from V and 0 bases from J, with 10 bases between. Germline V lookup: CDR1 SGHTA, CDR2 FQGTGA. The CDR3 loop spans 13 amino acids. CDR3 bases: TGTGCCAGCGGTCCGGGAGTGAACACTGAAGCTTTCTTT. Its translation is CASGPGVNTEAFF.

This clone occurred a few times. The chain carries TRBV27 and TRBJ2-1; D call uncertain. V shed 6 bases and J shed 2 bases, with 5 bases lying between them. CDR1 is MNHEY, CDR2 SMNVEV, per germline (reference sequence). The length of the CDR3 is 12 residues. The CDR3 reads CASSQPYNEQFF. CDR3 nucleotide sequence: TGTGCCAGCAGCCAACCCTACAATGAGCAGTTCTTC.

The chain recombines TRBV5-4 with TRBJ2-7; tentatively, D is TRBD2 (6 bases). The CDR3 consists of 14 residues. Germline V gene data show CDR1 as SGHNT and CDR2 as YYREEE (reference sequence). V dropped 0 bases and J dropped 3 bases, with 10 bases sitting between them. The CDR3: CASSLEVSGYEQYF. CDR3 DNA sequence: TGTGCCAGCAGCTTGGAGGTTAGCGGCTACGAGCAGTACTTC.

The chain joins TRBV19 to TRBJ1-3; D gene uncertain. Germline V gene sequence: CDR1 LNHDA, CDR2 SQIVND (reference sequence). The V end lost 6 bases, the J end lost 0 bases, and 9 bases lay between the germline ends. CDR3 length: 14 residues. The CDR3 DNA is TGTGCCAGTAGGCCCTCTCACTCTGGAAACACCATATATTTT. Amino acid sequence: CASRPSHSGNTIYF.

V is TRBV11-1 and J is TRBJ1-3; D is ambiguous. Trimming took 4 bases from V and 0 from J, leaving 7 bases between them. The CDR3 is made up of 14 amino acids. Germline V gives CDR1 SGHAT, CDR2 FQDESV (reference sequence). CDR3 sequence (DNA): TGTGCCAGCAGCTCTCGGTCCTCTGGAAACACCATATATTTT. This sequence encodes CASSSRSSGNTIYF.

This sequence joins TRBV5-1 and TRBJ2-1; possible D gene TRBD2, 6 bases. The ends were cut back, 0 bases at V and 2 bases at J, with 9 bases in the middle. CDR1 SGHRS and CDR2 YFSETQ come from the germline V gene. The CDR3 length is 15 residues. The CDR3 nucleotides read TGCGCCAGCAGCTTGGTTAGCGGAACCTACAATGAGCAGTTCTTC. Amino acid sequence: CASSLVSGTYNEQFF.

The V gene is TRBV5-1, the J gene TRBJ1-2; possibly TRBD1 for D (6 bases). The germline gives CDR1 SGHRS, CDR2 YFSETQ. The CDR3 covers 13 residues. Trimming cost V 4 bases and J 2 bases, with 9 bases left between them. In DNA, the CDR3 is TGCGCCAGCAGCGTTGGGACAAACTATGGCTACACCTTC. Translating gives CASSVGTNYGYTF.

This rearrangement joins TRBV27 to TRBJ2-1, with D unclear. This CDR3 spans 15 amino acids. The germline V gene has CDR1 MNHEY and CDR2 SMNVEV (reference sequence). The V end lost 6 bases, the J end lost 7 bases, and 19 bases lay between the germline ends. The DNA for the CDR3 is TGTGCCAGCAGACCTTCTCCCGGGCTGGCGAATGAGCAGTTCTTC. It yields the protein CASRPSPGLANEQFF.

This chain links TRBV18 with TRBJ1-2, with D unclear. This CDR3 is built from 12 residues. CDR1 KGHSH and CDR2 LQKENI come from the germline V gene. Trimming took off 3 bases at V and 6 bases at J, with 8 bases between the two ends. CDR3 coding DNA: TGTGCCAGCTCACCGGGGATGGATGGCTACACCTTC. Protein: CASSPGMDGYTF.

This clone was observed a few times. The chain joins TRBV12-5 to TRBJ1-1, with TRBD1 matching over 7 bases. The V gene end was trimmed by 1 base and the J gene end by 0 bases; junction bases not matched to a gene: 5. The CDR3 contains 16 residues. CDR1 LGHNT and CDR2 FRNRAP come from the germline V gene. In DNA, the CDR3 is TGTGCTAGTGGTTTGGGAGGGACAGCAATGAACACTGAAGCTTTCTTT. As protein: CASGLGGTAMNTEAFF.

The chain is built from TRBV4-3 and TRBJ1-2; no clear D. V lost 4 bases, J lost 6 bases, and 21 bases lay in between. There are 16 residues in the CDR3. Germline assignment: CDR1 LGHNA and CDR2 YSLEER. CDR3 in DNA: TGCGCCAGCAGCCTCAACATTGGACGAAGCGCGGATGGCTACACCTTC. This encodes CASSLNIGRSADGYTF.

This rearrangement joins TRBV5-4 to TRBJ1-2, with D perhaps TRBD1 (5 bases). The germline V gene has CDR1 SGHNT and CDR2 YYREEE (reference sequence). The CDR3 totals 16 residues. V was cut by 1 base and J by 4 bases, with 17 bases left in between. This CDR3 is CASSLIGGQGSYGYTF. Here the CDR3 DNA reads TGTGCCAGCAGCTTGATTGGCGGGCAGGGCAGCTATGGCTACACCTTC.

The CDR3 sequence is CASSSGASPQVYNEQFF. The CDR3 DNA is TGTGCCAGCAGTTCCGGGGCCTCGCCCCAGGTCTACAATGAGCAGTTCTTC. This rearrangement joins TRBV28 to TRBJ2-1; perhaps D is TRBD1 or TRBD2 (5 bases each). Trimming took off 4 bases at V and 3 bases at J, with 19 bases between the two ends. This CDR3 contains 17 residues. Germline CDR1 and CDR2: MDHEN and SYDVKM.

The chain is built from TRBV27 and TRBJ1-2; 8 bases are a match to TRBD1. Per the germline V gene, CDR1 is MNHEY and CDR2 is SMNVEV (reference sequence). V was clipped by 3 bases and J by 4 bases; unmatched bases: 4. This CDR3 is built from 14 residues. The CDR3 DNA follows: TGTGCCAGCAGTTTCGGACAGGGAGGCTATGGCTACACCTTC. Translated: CASSFGQGGYGYTF.

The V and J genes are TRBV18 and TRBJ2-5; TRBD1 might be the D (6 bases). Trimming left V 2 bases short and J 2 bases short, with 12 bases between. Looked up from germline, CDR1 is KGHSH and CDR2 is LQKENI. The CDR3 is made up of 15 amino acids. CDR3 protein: CASSPSQGRQETQYF. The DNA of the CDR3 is TGTGCCAGCTCACCAAGTCAGGGGCGACAAGAGACCCAGTACTTC. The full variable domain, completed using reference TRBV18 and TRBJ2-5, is NAGVMQNPRHLVRRRGQEARLRCSPMKGHSHVYWYRQLPEEGLKFMVYLQKENIIDESGMPKERFSAEFPKEGPSILRIQQVVRGDSAAYFCASSPSQGRQETQYFGPGTRLLVL.

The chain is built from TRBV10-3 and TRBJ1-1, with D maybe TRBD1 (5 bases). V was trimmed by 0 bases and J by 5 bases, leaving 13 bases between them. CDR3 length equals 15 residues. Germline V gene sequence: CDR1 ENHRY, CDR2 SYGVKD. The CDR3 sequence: CAISESGAGRTEAFF. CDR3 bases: TGTGCCATCAGTGAGTCAGGAGCGGGACGGACTGAAGCTTTCTTT.

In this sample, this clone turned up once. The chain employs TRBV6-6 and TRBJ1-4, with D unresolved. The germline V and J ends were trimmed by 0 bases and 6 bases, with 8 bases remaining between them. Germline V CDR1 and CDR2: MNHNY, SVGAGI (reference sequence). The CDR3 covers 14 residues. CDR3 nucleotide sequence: TGTGCCAGCAGTTACTCGTATGGGGATGAAAAACTGTTTTTT. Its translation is CASSYSYGDEKLFF.

The CDR3, as DNA: TGCGCCAGCAGCTACAACTACAATGAGCAGTTCTTC. Protein: CASSYNYNEQFF. This chain uses TRBV4-1 with TRBJ2-1; D unresolved. Germline V gene data show CDR1 as MGHRA and CDR2 as YSYEKL. CDR3 size: 12 residues. V gave up 5 bases and J gave up 3 bases, with 5 bases separating them.

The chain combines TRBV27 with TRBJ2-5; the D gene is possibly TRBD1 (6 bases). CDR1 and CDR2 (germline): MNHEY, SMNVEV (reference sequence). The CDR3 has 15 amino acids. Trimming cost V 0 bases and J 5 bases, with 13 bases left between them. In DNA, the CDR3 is TGTGCCAGCAGTTTATCGATTGGGGGCGAGGAGACCCAGTACTTC. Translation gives CASSLSIGGEETQYF.

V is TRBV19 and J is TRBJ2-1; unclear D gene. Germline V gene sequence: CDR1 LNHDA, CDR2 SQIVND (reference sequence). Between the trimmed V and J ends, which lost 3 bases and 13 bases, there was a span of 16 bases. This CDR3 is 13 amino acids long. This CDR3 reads CASSISGPFSQFF. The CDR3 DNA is TGTGCCAGTAGTATTTCCGGACCATTCAGTCAGTTCTTC.